This T cell receptor (beta chain) was profiled in a study of blood T cell repertoires in COVID-19. Original analysis: Amplification of reference gene primers was used by the study to estimate nucleated cell counts. The assay was immunoSEQ multiplex PCR, and TCRdb's table has in-frame clones only and misses some. Clone size and the V and J calls come from that table; the DNA yielded D and trimming. The data show some 170,000 clones, with 82% seen just once and almost 8.5% held by the top ten. The CDR3 length is 17 residues. V was clipped by 0 bases and J by 5 bases, with 20 bases between them. CDR1 SGHTA and CDR2 FQGNSA come from the germline V gene.

This chain joins TRBV7-2 and TRBJ2-7; weak D call: TRBD2 (6 bases). The sample consisted of peripheral blood. The receptor was derived from a woman in her sixties or seventies with acute or convalescent COVID-19. For the CDR3, the DNA is TGTGCCAGCAGCTTAGCTGGAGGGTCCCTTTCCCCGGACGAGCAGTACTTC. This translates into CASSLAGGSLSPDEQYF. Variable domain in full (rest from reference TRBV7-2 and TRBJ2-7): GAGVSQSPSNKVTEKGKDVELRCDPISGHTALYWYRQSLGQGLEFLIYFQGNSAPDKSGLPSDRFSAERTGGSVSTLTIQRTQQEDSAVYLCASSLAGGSLSPDEQYFGPGTRLTVT.